These 31 T cell receptor beta chains originate from one sample sequenced in a study of cytomegalovirus exposure and HLA in healthy donors. Both 60 Vbeta primers and 13 Jbeta primers went into the PCR. Repertoires were generated with immunoSEQ multiplex PCR, while TCRdb's copy carries only in-frame clones and drops some. The sample holds about 180,000 clones, approximately 84% seen once. Specimen: PBMCs. The receptors come from a girl aged 10-17 years in good health and CMV-seropositive.

The chain recombines TRBV4-2 with TRBJ1-2, with TRBD1 as a possible D gene (6 bases). Germline CDR1 reads LGHNA; CDR2 reads YNFKEQ. V was clipped by 0 bases and J by 7 bases, with 12 bases between them. This CDR3 region has 14 residues. This CDR3 is CASSQDRGNGGYTF. CDR3 in DNA: TGTGCCAGCAGCCAAGATAGGGGGAATGGTGGCTACACCTTC.

This clone has a handful of counts. The V call is TRBV7-9, the J call TRBJ2-5; no reliable D call. The V end was cut by 3 bases, the J end by 1 base, with 6 bases between. The germline CDR1 and CDR2 sequences are SEHNR and FQNEAQ (reference sequence). The CDR3 is 13 residues long. The CDR3 sequence: CASSLVAQETQYF. As DNA, the CDR3 is TGTGCCAGCAGCTTGGTGGCCCAAGAGACCCAGTACTTC.

The chain employs TRBV5-4 and TRBJ2-7; TRBD1 matches at 8 bases. CDR1 and CDR2 (germline): SGHNT, YYREEE (reference sequence). CDR3 length equals 14 residues. V lost 3 bases and J lost 4; bases outside the gene matches: 6. The CDR3 nucleotides read TGTGCCAGCAGCTGGGGGCAGGGGGCTTACGAGCAGTACTTC. It specifies CASSWGQGAYEQYF.

The chain links TRBV6-1 to TRBJ1-4; TRBD1 aligns across 10 bases. This CDR3 region has 15 residues. Germline CDR1 MNHNS, CDR2 SASEGT. With V trimmed by 1 base and J by 8 bases, 4 bases remained unmatched. CDR3 residues: CASSEVSGQGEKLFF. The CDR3 DNA sequence: TGTGCCAGCAGTGAAGTCTCGGGACAGGGGGAAAAACTGTTTTTT.

This sequence joins TRBV25-1 and TRBJ2-7; 11 bases are shared with TRBD1. The V gene end was trimmed by 0 bases and the J gene end by 4 bases; junction bases not matched to a gene: 2. This CDR3 region has 15 residues. The germline V gene has CDR1 MGHDK and CDR2 SYGVNS. CDR3 residues: CASSEYGQGAYEQYF. As DNA, the CDR3 is TGTGCCAGCAGTGAATATGGACAGGGGGCTTACGAGCAGTACTTC.

This CDR3 is CATSLDRNSLYEQYF. The DNA for the CDR3 is TGTGCCACCAGCTTAGATCGGAATAGCCTTTACGAGCAGTACTTC. The genes are TRBV15 and TRBJ2-7; no clear D. The V gene's germline CDR1 is LNHNV and CDR2 YYDKDF (reference sequence). This CDR3 contains 15 residues. The V end lost 5 bases, the J end lost 4 bases, and 18 bases lay between the germline ends.

The chain carries TRBV5-1 and TRBJ1-4; D uncertain. With 2 bases removed from V and 0 bases from J, the gap between germline ends came to 5 bases. Per germline, CDR1 SGHRS and CDR2 YFSETQ. This CDR3 region has 14 residues. CDR3 nucleotides: TGCGCCAGCAGCTTATCTACAACTAATGAAAAACTGTTTTTT. Translated, it gives CASSLSTTNEKLFF.

This chain connects TRBV7-2 to TRBJ2-1, with D tentatively TRBD2 (7 bases). The V end was cut by 0 bases, the J end by 9 bases, with 15 bases between. In germline, CDR1 is SGHTA, CDR2 FQGNSA. This CDR3 region has 15 residues. As DNA, the CDR3 is TGTGCCAGCAGCTTAGCTGTGGGGGGGCCAATTGAGCAGTTCTTC. Its translation is CASSLAVGGPIEQFF.

V usage is TRBV2 and J usage is TRBJ1-1; TRBD1 agrees at 11 bases. Germline CDR1 reads SNHLY; CDR2 reads FYNNEI. The J segment lost 4 bases and the V segment lost 6 bases, leaving 4 bases of the junction unmatched. The CDR3 covers 14 residues. CDR3 region: CASRDRGLGTEAFF. In nucleotides, the CDR3 is TGTGCCAGCAGGGACAGGGGGCTCGGCACTGAAGCTTTCTTT.

This clone was counted once. The DNA of the CDR3 is TGCGCCAGCAGCTCCGATCAGGTAAACACTGAAGCTTTCTTT. It yields the protein CASSSDQVNTEAFF. The chain combines TRBV5-1 with TRBJ1-1; unclear D gene. Per the germline V gene, CDR1 is SGHRS and CDR2 is YFSETQ. The CDR3 spans 14 residues. Trimming stripped 3 bases from V and 2 bases from J, with 11 bases between.

This clone was found a few times. The chain uses TRBV19 and TRBJ1-5; D is undetermined. Germline V CDR1 and CDR2: LNHDA, SQIVND (reference sequence). The CDR3 has 13 amino acids. V dropped 5 bases and J dropped 4 bases, with 9 bases sitting between them. The DNA for the CDR3 is TGTGCCAGTAGTCATACGGGAAATCAGCCCCAGCATTTT. Translated: CASSHTGNQPQHF.

This clone was detected a few times. The V call is TRBV10-3, the J call TRBJ1-1, with TRBD1 matching 9 bases. The CDR3 contains 17 residues. The V and J ends lost 3 bases and 4 bases, in that order; junction bases with no gene match: 12. The germline V gene encodes CDR1 ENHRY and CDR2 SYGVKD. CDR3 protein: CAISDVYGTGSSTEAFF. Written as DNA, the CDR3 is TGTGCCATCAGTGATGTGTACGGGACAGGGTCGTCCACTGAAGCTTTCTTT.

This rearrangement joins TRBV18 to TRBJ2-7; TRBD1 agrees at 7 bases. Germline assignment: CDR1 KGHSH and CDR2 LQKENI. This CDR3 comprises 16 residues. V shed 1 base, J shed 0 bases, and the junction held 6 bases outside the gene matches. CDR3 in amino acids: CASSPRTGWISYEQYF. Written as DNA, the CDR3 is TGTGCCAGCTCACCACGGACAGGTTGGATCTCCTACGAGCAGTACTTC.

The rearrangement joins TRBV12-5 to TRBJ2-5; 12 bases map to TRBD2. This CDR3 has 17 residues. Germline loops: CDR1 LGHNT, CDR2 FRNRAP. V lost 0 bases to trimming and J lost 5 bases; unmatched junction nucleotides: 7. The CDR3 reads CASGLVPLAGGLETQYF. The CDR3 bases are TGTGCTAGTGGTTTGGTGCCCCTAGCGGGGGGGCTGGAGACCCAGTACTTC.

This chain links TRBV6-5 with TRBJ2-7, with D hard to call. The CDR3 consists of 15 residues. Germline V CDR1 and CDR2: MNHEY, SVGAGI. V lost 2 bases, J lost 0 bases, and 11 bases lay in between. CDR3 amino acids: CASSYIYRSSYEQYF. The CDR3 bases are TGTGCCAGCAGTTACATCTATCGAAGCTCCTACGAGCAGTACTTC.

This clone was recorded only once. The chain recombines TRBV19 with TRBJ1-4; 8 positions agree with TRBD1. Germline V CDR1 and CDR2: LNHDA, SQIVND (reference sequence). The CDR3 loop spans 14 amino acids. The trim removed 4 bases at V and 8 bases at J, leaving 6 bases unmatched. This CDR3 reads CASSTRQGNEKLFF. CDR3 nucleotides: TGTGCCAGTAGTACCCGACAGGGGAACGAAAAACTGTTTTTT. Together with reference TRBV19 and TRBJ1-4, the CDR3 gives the full variable domain: DGGITQSPKYLFRKEGQNVTLSCEQNLNHDAMYWYRQDPGQGLRLIYYSQIVNDFQKGDIAEGYSVSREKKESFPLTVTSAQKNPTAFYLCASSTRQGNEKLFFGSGTQLSVL.

The V call is TRBV5-1, the J call TRBJ2-5, with D tentatively TRBD2 (6 bases). The V and J ends lost 5 bases and 9 bases respectively, with 23 bases between them. Per germline, CDR1 SGHRS and CDR2 YFSETQ. The CDR3 extends over 15 amino acids. In DNA, the CDR3 is TGCGCCAGCAGTAGTGGGAGGACCGCGACGGAGGCCCAGTACTTC. Translation gives CASSSGRTATEAQYF.

This rearrangement joins TRBV15 to TRBJ1-2, with 7 bases that match TRBD1. The CDR3 has 14 residues. Trimming cost V 2 bases and J 7 bases; bases outside gene matches: 7. Germline V gene lookup returns CDR1 LNHNV and CDR2 YYDKDF (reference sequence). Here the CDR3 DNA reads TGTGCCACCAGCAGAAATACACAGGGGTCTGGCTACACCTTC. The encoded protein is CATSRNTQGSGYTF.

The chain employs TRBV19 and TRBJ1-1; TRBD1 matches at 7 bases. The germline gives CDR1 LNHDA, CDR2 SQIVND (reference sequence). This CDR3 spans 13 amino acids. V lost 4 bases to trimming and J lost 5 bases; unmatched junction nucleotides: 4. The CDR3 DNA follows: TGTGCCAGTAGTAACACAGGGGCGACTGAAGCTTTCTTT. Its translation: CASSNTGATEAFF. Complete variable domain (other parts from reference TRBV19 and TRBJ1-1): DGGITQSPKYLFRKEGQNVTLSCEQNLNHDAMYWYRQDPGQGLRLIYYSQIVNDFQKGDIAEGYSVSREKKESFPLTVTSAQKNPTAFYLCASSNTGATEAFFGQGTRLTVV.

This clone was seen only a few times. The V call is TRBV7-3, the J call TRBJ1-1, with unresolved D. V lost 0 bases and J lost 5, with 16 bases in between. CDR3 length: 16 residues. The germline V gene encodes CDR1 SGHTA and CDR2 FQGTGA. The CDR3 nucleotides are TGTGCCAGCAGCTTAACGGGAACGGGGAGAAGGACTGAAGCTTTCTTT. This translates into CASSLTGTGRRTEAFF.

There are a few counts of this clone. The V call is TRBV4-1, the J call TRBJ2-6; no firm D call. V dropped 0 bases and J dropped 0 bases, with 9 bases sitting between them. This CDR3 is built from 17 residues. CDR1 is MGHRA and CDR2 is YSYEKL in the germline V gene. The CDR3 nucleotides are TGCGCCAGCAGCCAAGATCAGACGGGCTCTGGGGCCAACGTCCTGACTTTC. Its protein product is CASSQDQTGSGANVLTF.

Concerning this clone itself: Other DNA sequences in the same sample also yield this CDR3. The genes are TRBV27 and TRBJ1-1; D is possibly TRBD1 (6 bases). Trimming shortened V by 3 bases and J by 1 base, and 6 bases separated the two germline ends. The CDR3 has 13 amino acids. Germline V gene sequence: CDR1 MNHEY, CDR2 SMNVEV (reference sequence). CDR3 nucleotides: TGTGCCAGCAGTTTCAGGGGGAACACTGAAGCTTTCTTT. Translated: CASSFRGNTEAFF.

The V call is TRBV6-5, the J call TRBJ2-1, with TRBD1 identical over 8 bases. V gave up 7 bases and J gave up 5 bases; unmatched junction bases: 10. The CDR3 has 15 residues. Germline V gene lookup returns CDR1 MNHEY and CDR2 SVGAGI. CDR3 sequence reads: CASTSWTGRDNEQFF. CDR3 DNA: TGTGCCAGCACCTCTTGGACAGGGCGCGACAATGAGCAGTTCTTC.

Of note for this clone: At one of its ends the junction is not consistent with the germline gene, which may arise from a read error. This sequence joins TRBV7-7 and TRBJ1-5; 8 bases agree with TRBD1. The CDR3 has 18 amino acids. The germline gives CDR1 SSHAT, CDR2 FNYEAQ (reference sequence). The CDR3 DNA reads TGTGCTAGCAGCTTGGCCCGGACAGGGAGGCTGAGCAATCAGCCCCAGCATTTT. It translates to CASSLARTGRLSNQPQHF.

This chain connects TRBV2 to TRBJ1-1; TRBD1 matches at 11 bases. This CDR3 comprises 13 residues. V lost 7 bases to trimming and J lost 4 bases; unmatched junction nucleotides: 2. The germline CDR1 and CDR2 sequences are SNHLY and FYNNEI. CDR3 in amino acids: CASTGTGGTEAFF. The CDR3 region has the DNA TGTGCCAGCACCGGGACAGGGGGCACTGAAGCTTTCTTT. The full variable domain, with the rest looked up from reference TRBV2 and TRBJ1-1, is EPEVTQTPSHQVTQMGQEVILRCVPISNHLYFYWYRQILGQKVEFLVSFYNNEISEKSEIFDDQFSVERPDGSNFTLKIRSTKLEDSAMYFCASTGTGGTEAFFGQGTRLTVV.

The chain is built from TRBV11-3 and TRBJ1-2; TRBD1 matches at 12 bases. This CDR3 has 14 residues. Germline CDR1 reads SGHNT; CDR2 reads YENEEA. V was pared by 4 bases and J by 7 bases, with 4 bases of the junction left unmatched. DNA of the CDR3: TGTGCCAGCAGCTACGGGACAGGGGGCTTTGGCTACACCTTC. It codes for CASSYGTGGFGYTF.

The chain joins TRBV18 to TRBJ1-2; a weak D match, TRBD1 (6 bases). The CDR3 length is 15 residues. Germline assignment: CDR1 KGHSH and CDR2 LQKENI. Trimming pared 6 bases from V and 8 bases from J, leaving 22 bases between. The CDR3 sequence: CASSRTADRLGGYTF. The CDR3 DNA is TGTGCCAGCTCCCGAACTGCGGACAGATTGGGGGGCTACACCTTC.

The chain uses TRBV5-4 and TRBJ2-5; 7 bases align to TRBD1. The CDR3 is 13 residues long. V gave up 0 bases and J gave up 14 bases; unmatched junction bases: 10. Germline CDR1 SGHNT, CDR2 YYREEE (reference sequence). This CDR3 reads CASSLAEGQPIYF. The CDR3 DNA reads TGTGCCAGCAGCTTGGCCGAGGGACAGCCCATATACTTC.

V gene TRBV6-5 combines with J gene TRBJ1-1; D not certain. V shed 0 bases and J shed 1 base, with 12 bases lying between them. Germline assignment: CDR1 MNHEY and CDR2 SVGAGI. CDR3 length: 16 amino acids. The DNA for the CDR3 is TGTGCCAGCAGTTACTCGATGTTTACGGGGAACACTGAAGCTTTCTTT. Its protein product is CASSYSMFTGNTEAFF.

CDR3 sequence reads: CASSFDPGGGYTF. In nucleotides, the CDR3 is TGTGCCAGCAGTTTTGACCCAGGGGGTGGCTACACCTTC. The genes are TRBV27 and TRBJ1-2, with 7 bases aligning to TRBD1. The CDR3 runs 13 residues. Germline values: CDR1 MNHEY, CDR2 SMNVEV (reference sequence). V lost 3 bases to trimming and J lost 7 bases; unmatched junction nucleotides: 5.

This chain uses TRBV5-1 with TRBJ1-2, with D possibly matching TRBD1 (6 bases). CDR1 and CDR2 (germline): SGHRS, YFSETQ. V was trimmed by 3 bases and J by 6 bases, leaving 18 bases between them. The CDR3 contains 15 residues. The CDR3 reads CASSSITGFGDGYTF. The CDR3 bases are TGCGCCAGCAGCTCCATCACAGGGTTCGGAGATGGCTACACCTTC.